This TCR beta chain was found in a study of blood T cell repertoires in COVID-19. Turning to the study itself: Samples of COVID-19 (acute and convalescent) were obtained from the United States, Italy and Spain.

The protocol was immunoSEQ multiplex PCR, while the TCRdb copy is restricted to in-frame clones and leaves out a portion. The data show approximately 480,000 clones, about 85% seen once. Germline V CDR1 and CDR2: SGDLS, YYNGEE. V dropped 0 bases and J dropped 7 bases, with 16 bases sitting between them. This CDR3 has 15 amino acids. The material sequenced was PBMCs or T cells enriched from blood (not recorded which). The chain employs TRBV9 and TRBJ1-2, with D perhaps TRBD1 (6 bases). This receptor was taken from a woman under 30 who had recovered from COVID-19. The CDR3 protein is CASSVALQGGGGYTF. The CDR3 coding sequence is TGTGCCAGCAGCGTAGCTTTACAGGGCGGAGGTGGCTACACCTTC.